This T cell receptor beta chain stems from a study of a mutant IDH1 vaccine in newly diagnosed glioma. Overall study: All eight of the vaccinations patients received fell in weeks 1, 3, 5, 7, 11, 15, 19 and 23.

On this clone itself: What it binds is not known.

Generated by immunoSEQ multiplex PCR, the TCRdb table keeps only in-frame clones and is missing some. Found here are about 51,000 clones, around four fifths of them singletons; the top ten hold approximately 1.8%. From germline, CDR1 is MNHEY and CDR2 SVGAGI. Deletions cut 2 bases from V and 3 bases from J, with 11 bases between. This CDR3 has 14 amino acids. The sample's time point: week 5, during vaccination. In the vaccine, a single dose held 300 ug of the mutant IDH1 20-mer peptide, along with topical imiquimod. The sequence derives from a woman aged 40 to 50 with glioma. Sequences were derived from PBMCs, sampled from a glioma patient whose treatment included an IDH1 peptide vaccine. The chain combines TRBV6-5 with TRBJ2-7, with a possible D match to TRBD2 (5 bases). The CDR3 region is CASSYVAGFYEQYF. The CDR3 bases are TGTGCCAGCAGTTACGTCGCGGGCTTCTACGAGCAGTACTTC.